The 3 T cell receptor beta chains reported below all come from one sample, sequenced in a study of OX40 agonist ivuxolimab in advanced cancers. The library was produced with the immunoSEQ multiplex PCR assay. Entries here come from immuneACCESS through TCRdb and include only in-frame sequences with V and J called. Some clones fail to appear in such tables; in the studies checked, an unresolved V gene covers under half of the shortfall, and the cause of the remainder is unknown. This sample has fewer than 65,000 clones in its table, and around 90% of those were observed once. Around 4.2% of the sample rests with the top ten. Sequencing was performed on CD4+ or CD8+ T cells sorted from blood, taken in a trial of the OX40 agonist ivuxolimab. These receptors all stem from an adult with an advanced solid tumor such as melanoma, head and neck, liver or kidney cancer.

The gene calls are TRBV4-1 and TRBJ1-4; 10 nucleotides align to TRBD1. From germline, CDR1 is MGHRA and CDR2 YSYEKL. With 5 bases clipped from V and 5 bases from J, the junction kept 5 bases outside the gene matches. This CDR3 has 15 residues. CDR3 amino acids: CASSAPDRGNEKLFF. The CDR3 nucleotides read TGCGCCAGCAGCGCACCGGACAGGGGGAATGAAAAACTGTTTTTT.

The V and J genes are TRBV21-1 and TRBJ1-2. TRBV21-1 is assigned pseudogene status. The CDR3 is made up of 15 amino acids. CDR3: CASSKAGRWLHGYTF. The CDR3 DNA sequence: TGTGCCAGCAGCAAAGCTGGACGGTGGCTCCATGGCTACACCTTC.

Comments on this clone: At the DNA level, this CDR3 is encoded by other sequences in the same sample as well. The chain is built from TRBV7-2 and TRBJ1-1; TRBD1 matches at 11 bases. The germline V gene has CDR1 SGHTA and CDR2 FQGNSA. The CDR3 is 14 amino acids. V dropped 4 bases and J dropped 4; count of bases not matched to a gene: 2. The DNA of the CDR3 is TGTGCCAGCAGCTCCGGGACAGGGGGCACTGAAGCTTTCTTT. It translates to CASSSGTGGTEAFF.